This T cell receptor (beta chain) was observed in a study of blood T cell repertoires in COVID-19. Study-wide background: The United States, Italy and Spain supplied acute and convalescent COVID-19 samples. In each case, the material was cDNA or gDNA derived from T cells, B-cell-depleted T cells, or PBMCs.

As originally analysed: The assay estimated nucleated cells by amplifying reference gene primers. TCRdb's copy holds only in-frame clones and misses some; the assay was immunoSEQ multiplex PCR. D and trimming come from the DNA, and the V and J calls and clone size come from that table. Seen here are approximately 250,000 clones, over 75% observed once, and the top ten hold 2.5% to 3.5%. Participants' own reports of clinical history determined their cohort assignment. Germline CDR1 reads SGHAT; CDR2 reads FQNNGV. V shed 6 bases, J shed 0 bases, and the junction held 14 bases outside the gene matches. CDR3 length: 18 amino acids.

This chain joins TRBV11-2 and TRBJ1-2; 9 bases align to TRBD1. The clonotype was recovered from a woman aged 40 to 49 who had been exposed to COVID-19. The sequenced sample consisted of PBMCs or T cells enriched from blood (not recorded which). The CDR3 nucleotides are TGTGCCAGCAGTTCCCTAAGGGACAGGGCTCTAGCTAACTATGGCTACACCTTC. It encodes CASSSLRDRALANYGYTF.